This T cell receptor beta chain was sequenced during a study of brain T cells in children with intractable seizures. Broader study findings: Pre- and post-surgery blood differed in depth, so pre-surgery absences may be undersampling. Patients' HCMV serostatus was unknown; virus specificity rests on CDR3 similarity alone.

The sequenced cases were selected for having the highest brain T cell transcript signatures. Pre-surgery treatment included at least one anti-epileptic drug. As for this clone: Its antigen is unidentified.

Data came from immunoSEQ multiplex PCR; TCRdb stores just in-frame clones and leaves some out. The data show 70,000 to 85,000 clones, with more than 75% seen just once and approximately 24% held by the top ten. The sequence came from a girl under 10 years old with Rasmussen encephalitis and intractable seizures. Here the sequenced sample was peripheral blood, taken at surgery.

The CDR3 sequence: CASSPNRNYGYTF. CDR3 nucleotide sequence: TGTGCCAGCAGTCCTAACCGGAACTATGGCTACACCTTC. V gene TRBV6-5 combines with J gene TRBJ1-2; no reliable D call. Trimming pared 5 bases from V and 2 bases from J, leaving 9 bases between. The CDR3 has 13 residues. Germline V lookup: CDR1 MNHEY, CDR2 SVGAGI.